The 30 T cell receptor beta chains reported below all come from one sample, sequenced in a study of T-cell memory formation after mild COVID-19. TCRdb re-analysed the 5' RACE reads in MiXCR, keeping a single row per CDR3 protein. The sample has roughly 580,000 distinct CDR3 sequences; around 17% are singletons. The specimen was PBMCs or a T cell subset sorted from them (not recorded which). Receptors originate from an adult woman who had mild COVID-19 (a few samples of this study predate the infection). Cell type and time point are not known.

Many counts were recorded for this clonotype. The chain combines TRBV6-2 or TRBV6-3 with TRBJ2-7, with TRBD1 matching 7 bases. Germline V CDR1 and CDR2: MNHEY, SVGEGT. The CDR3 is 15 amino acids. The V and J ends lost 7 bases and 2 bases, in that order; junction bases with no gene match: 11. CDR3 DNA sequence: TGTGCCAGCACCCCCCGACAGGGTATAACCTACGAGCAGTACTTC. It specifies CASTPRQGITYEQYF.

This clonotype was seen many times. The rearrangement links TRBV20-1 to TRBJ2-3; 12 bases fit TRBD2. Germline V gene lookup returns CDR1 DFQATT and CDR2 SNEGSKA (reference sequence). Trimming cost V 0 bases and J 5 bases; bases outside gene matches: 6. The CDR3 is 16 amino acids. CDR3 sequence reads: CSARETLAGGGDTQYF. CDR3 DNA sequence: TGCAGTGCTAGAGAAACACTAGCGGGAGGAGGAGATACGCAGTATTTT.

This clonotype was detected a few times. This sequence joins TRBV20-1 and TRBJ2-1; D is perhaps TRBD2 (6 bases). Germline V gene sequence: CDR1 DFQATT, CDR2 SNEGSKA (reference sequence). This CDR3 is built from 14 residues. V was pared by 1 base and J by 4 bases, with 11 bases between. CDR3 sequence reads: CSARGWDLYNEQFF. Written as DNA, the CDR3 is TGCAGTGCTAGAGGCTGGGACTTGTACAATGAGCAGTTCTTC.

This clonotype occurred a few times. The chain recombines TRBV20-1 with TRBJ1-1, with D tentatively TRBD1 (6 bases). Germline lookup yields CDR1 DFQATT and CDR2 SNEGSKA (reference sequence). The CDR3 covers 14 residues. Trimming shortened V by 5 bases and J by 5 bases, and 18 bases separated the two germline ends. In DNA form, the CDR3 reads TGCAGTGCTCGCAGGCAGGGGCCCGTAACTGAAGCTTTCTTT. It is translated as CSARRQGPVTEAFF.

The DNA for the CDR3 is TGTGCCAGCAGCTTAGCTCGCATACGGCGTGATTCAGGCTACACCTTC. Its translation: CASSLARIRRDSGYTF. The rearrangement links TRBV7-6 to TRBJ1-2, with D unclear. The CDR3 has 16 residues. Trimming removed 0 bases at V and 8 bases at J, with 19 bases between. CDR1 is SGHVS and CDR2 is FNYEAQ in the germline V gene.

This chain joins TRBV10-3 and TRBJ2-1; 13 bases align to TRBD2. Per the germline V gene, CDR1 is ENHRY and CDR2 is SYGVKD. This CDR3 is 20 amino acids long. J was trimmed by 5 bases and V by 5 bases; bases with no gene match: 18. The CDR3 protein is CAISFPQFGLAGDSHNEQFF. The CDR3 DNA follows: TGTGCCATCAGTTTCCCCCAATTTGGACTAGCGGGAGATTCCCACAATGAGCAGTTCTTC.

The chain combines TRBV7-3 with TRBJ2-1; no firm D call. CDR1 and CDR2 (germline): SGHTA, FQGTGA. Trimming stripped 6 bases from V and 9 bases from J, with 15 bases between. The length of the CDR3 is 13 residues. In nucleotides, the CDR3 is TGTGCCAGCAGTCCTGGCGGCTTCGGTGAGCAGTTCTTC. Protein sequence: CASSPGGFGEQFF.

This clonotype was counted only a few times. V usage is TRBV6-5 and J usage is TRBJ1-2; the match to TRBD1 covers 12 bases. Germline CDR1 reads MNHEY; CDR2 reads SVGAGI. Losses at the gene ends were 5 bases for V and 4 bases for J; bases not matched to a gene: 8. The CDR3 consists of 16 residues. The CDR3 loop reads CASSGDRGLSVYGYTF. The CDR3 DNA reads as TGTGCCAGCAGTGGGGACAGGGGGCTATCCGTCTATGGCTACACCTTC.

The chain recombines TRBV12-3 or TRBV12-4 with TRBJ2-1; 8 bases are a match to TRBD2. The CDR3 consists of 12 residues. The trim removed 4 bases at V and 11 bases at J, leaving 4 bases unmatched. CDR3 coding DNA: TGTGCCAGCAGTTCAATAGCGGGGCAGCAGTTCTTC. Translation gives CASSSIAGQQFF.

The chain employs TRBV5-6 and TRBJ2-1; 11 nucleotides line up with TRBD2. This CDR3 is built from 17 residues. J lost 5 bases, V lost 3 bases, and 10 bases had no gene match. Germline lookup yields CDR1 SGHDT and CDR2 YYEEEE. The CDR3 nucleotides read TGTGCCAGCAGCTCCACTAGCGGGAGTCCGTGGGACAATGAGCAGTTCTTC. Encoded protein: CASSSTSGSPWDNEQFF.

V and J are TRBV9 and TRBJ2-1, with D uncertain. CDR3 length: 17 residues. V lost 1 base to trimming and J lost 0 bases, with 14 bases between them. The germline gives CDR1 SGDLS, CDR2 YYNGEE. The CDR3 loop is CASSVSTGLYSYNEQFF. Here the CDR3 DNA reads TGTGCCAGCAGCGTATCGACTGGCTTATACTCCTACAATGAGCAGTTCTTC.

This clonotype was seen more than once but under ten times. The chain is built from TRBV4-2 and TRBJ2-2, with 9 bases aligning to TRBD2. J lost 2 bases, V lost 6 bases, and 10 bases had no gene match. The CDR3 spans 17 residues. The V gene's germline CDR1 is LGHNA and CDR2 YNFKEQ. CDR3 nucleotide sequence: TGTGCCAGCAGGGGCTACCTAGCGGGGCCTAACACCGGGGAGCTGTTTTTT. This codes for CASRGYLAGPNTGELFF.

This clonotype was counted a few times. The chain couples TRBV7-9 to TRBJ1-1, with D hard to call. The germline V gene has CDR1 SEHNR and CDR2 FQNEAQ (reference sequence). Trimming took 2 bases from V and 3 from J, leaving 7 bases between them. CDR3 length: 13 amino acids. CDR3 bases: TGTGCCAGCAGCTTAACATCGGACACTGAAGCTTTCTTT. Translation: CASSLTSDTEAFF.

There are a few counts of this clonotype. The gene calls are TRBV7-9 and TRBJ1-3, with D unclear. The CDR3 length is 18 residues. CDR1 SEHNR and CDR2 FQNEAQ come from the germline V gene (reference sequence). V dropped 3 bases and J dropped 4 bases, with 22 bases sitting between them. The CDR3 DNA follows: TGTGCCAGCAGCTTTTCCGGCTTGACCCCACGCCTAGGAAACACCATATATTTT. It specifies CASSFSGLTPRLGNTIYF.

The V call is TRBV7-3, the J call TRBJ1-1; the match to TRBD1 covers 8 bases. This CDR3 comprises 16 residues. Losses at the gene ends were 1 base for V and 5 bases for J; bases not matched to a gene: 9. CDR1 SGHTA and CDR2 FQGTGA come from the germline V gene. The CDR3 DNA reads TGTGCCAGCAGCTTAAATCCAGGGGGCAGGAAGACTGAAGCTTTCTTT. Its translation: CASSLNPGGRKTEAFF.

The chain is built from TRBV13 and TRBJ2-5; 8 bases agree with TRBD1. The length of the CDR3 is 13 residues. CDR1 and CDR2 from the germline V gene are PRHDT and FYEKMQ (reference sequence). V shed 9 bases and J 4 bases; nucleotides not matched to a gene: 7. In nucleotides, the CDR3 is TGTGCCAGTTGCAGGGGGCGCGGAGAGACCCAGTACTTC. This translates into CASCRGRGETQYF.

This clonotype was seen only a few times. J is TRBJ2-2 and V is TRBV7-2; D gene unclear. V was pared by 1 base and J by 7 bases, with 10 bases between. This CDR3 is built from 14 residues. From germline, CDR1 is SGHTA and CDR2 FQGNSA. The CDR3 region has the DNA TGTGCCAGCAGCTTAGACCCTCTAGGCGGGGAGCTGTTTTTT. Encoded protein: CASSLDPLGGELFF.

This clonotype occurred a few times. The CDR3 DNA is TGTGCCAGCAGCCATATGACAGCTAACTATGGCTACACCTTC. Residues: CASSHMTANYGYTF. V gene TRBV7-9 combines with J gene TRBJ1-2; possibly TRBD1 for D (5 bases). The CDR3 contains 14 residues. CDR1 is SEHNR and CDR2 is FQNEAQ in the germline V gene (reference sequence). V was pared by 5 bases and J by 0 bases, with 10 bases between.

This clonotype was found many times. The V call is TRBV5-1, the J call TRBJ2-2; D is undetermined. V shed 0 bases and J shed 6 bases, with 9 bases lying between them. This CDR3 has 14 residues. The V gene's germline CDR1 is SGHRS and CDR2 YFSETQ. The CDR3 coding sequence is TGCGCCAGCAGCTTGGACCTAGTGCCCGGGGAGCTGTTTTTT. This sequence encodes CASSLDLVPGELFF.

V is TRBV11-2 and J is TRBJ1-1, with D unclear. The CDR3 contains 15 residues. V was trimmed by 1 base and J by 4 bases, leaving 13 bases between them. Per the germline V gene, CDR1 is SGHAT and CDR2 is FQNNGV. The CDR3 here is CASSLGTSETTEAFF. CDR3 coding DNA: TGTGCCAGCAGCTTAGGTACGTCTGAGACCACTGAAGCTTTCTTT. Variable domain in full (rest from reference TRBV11-2 and TRBJ1-1): EAGVAQSPRYKIIEKRQSVAFWCNPISGHATLYWYQQILGQGPKLLIQFQNNGVVDDSQLPKDRFSAERLKGVDSTLKIQPAKLEDSAVYLCASSLGTSETTEAFFGQGTRLTVV.

The rearrangement joins TRBV20-1 to TRBJ1-2; the match to TRBD1 covers 8 bases. The germline V gene encodes CDR1 DFQATT and CDR2 SNEGSKA (reference sequence). V shed 1 base and J 5 bases; nucleotides not matched to a gene: 9. This CDR3 has 15 residues. CDR3 nucleotide sequence: TGCAGTGCTAGAGCTTCTGACAGGGGATCATATGGCTACACCTTC. This sequence encodes CSARASDRGSYGYTF.

This clonotype was observed a few times. The chain couples TRBV12-3 or TRBV12-4 to TRBJ1-1; D may be TRBD1 (5 bases). The CDR3 spans 15 residues. Trimming left V 6 bases short and J 0 bases short, with 14 bases between. This CDR3 is CASRPDRSLNTEAFF. The CDR3 DNA follows: TGTGCCAGCAGACCTGACAGAAGCTTGAACACTGAAGCTTTCTTT.

This chain joins TRBV24-1 and TRBJ2-1; 12 bases fit TRBD2. V lost 5 bases and J lost 5; bases outside the gene matches: 9. This CDR3 contains 17 residues. Per the germline V gene, CDR1 is KGHDR and CDR2 is SFDVKD. Here the CDR3 reads CATSVGRLAGDNNEQFF. Written as DNA, the CDR3 is TGTGCCACCAGTGTCGGACGACTAGCGGGAGATAACAATGAGCAGTTCTTC.

The rearrangement joins TRBV29-1 to TRBJ2-3; 9 bases match TRBD1. Germline assignment: CDR1 SQVTM and CDR2 ANQGSEA. The CDR3 loop spans 18 amino acids. V shed 0 bases, J shed 5 bases, and the junction held 15 bases outside the gene matches. The CDR3 loop reads CSVEEVTGGGMRRDTQYF. Written as DNA, the CDR3 is TGCAGCGTTGAAGAGGTTACAGGGGGCGGTATGAGGAGAGATACGCAGTATTTT.

V usage is TRBV29-1 and J usage is TRBJ2-7; D ambiguous. This CDR3 has 13 amino acids. Germline values: CDR1 SQVTM, CDR2 ANQGSEA. Trimming removed 3 bases from V and 1 base from J, with 10 bases in between. This CDR3 reads CSVEVQLSYEQYF. The CDR3 DNA reads as TGCAGCGTTGAGGTGCAACTATCCTACGAGCAGTACTTC.

In this sample, this clonotype turned up a few times. The V and J genes are TRBV11-2 and TRBJ2-3, with TRBD2 matching over 13 bases. Germline lookup yields CDR1 SGHAT and CDR2 FQNNGV. The V segment lost 1 base and the J segment 6 bases; nucleotides outside the gene matches: 4. This CDR3 is built from 16 residues. The CDR3 nucleotides read TGTGCCAGCAGCTTAGGACAACTAGCGGGAGGGGATACGCAGTATTTT. This translates into CASSLGQLAGGDTQYF. The full variable domain, completed using reference TRBV11-2 and TRBJ2-3, is EAGVAQSPRYKIIEKRQSVAFWCNPISGHATLYWYQQILGQGPKLLIQFQNNGVVDDSQLPKDRFSAERLKGVDSTLKIQPAKLEDSAVYLCASSLGQLAGGDTQYFGPGTRLTVL.

This clonotype has a handful of counts. V usage is TRBV7-9 and J usage is TRBJ2-1; D remains ambiguous. This CDR3 spans 11 amino acids. V lost 5 bases, J lost 6 bases, and 5 bases lay in between. Germline CDR1 and CDR2: SEHNR and FQNEAQ (reference sequence). The CDR3 spells CASSPVNEQFF. Written as DNA, the CDR3 is TGTGCCAGCAGCCCAGTCAATGAGCAGTTCTTC.

The rearrangement uses TRBV7-2 and TRBJ2-3; 8 positions match TRBD1. Germline V CDR1 and CDR2: SGHTA, FQGNSA. The CDR3 runs 15 residues. J was trimmed by 1 base and V by 4 bases; bases with no gene match: 4. The CDR3 protein is CASSSPTGGTDTQYF. Here the CDR3 DNA reads TGTGCCAGCAGCTCCCCGACAGGGGGCACAGATACGCAGTATTTT.

The chain is built from TRBV9 and TRBJ2-3; TRBD1 agrees at 10 bases. Losses at the gene ends were 2 bases for V and 4 bases for J; bases not matched to a gene: 7. Germline V gene lookup returns CDR1 SGDLS and CDR2 YYNGEE. This CDR3 comprises 16 residues. The CDR3 reads CASSVWTGGSADTQYF. CDR3 in DNA: TGTGCCAGCAGCGTCTGGACAGGGGGAAGTGCAGATACGCAGTATTTT.

The chain joins TRBV5-1 to TRBJ1-1; D is perhaps TRBD1 (6 bases). Trimming took off 0 bases at V and 5 bases at J, with 11 bases between the two ends. Germline-derived CDR1 and CDR2 are SGHRS and YFSETQ. The CDR3 length is 14 residues. CDR3: CASSLGGPWTEAFF. In DNA form, the CDR3 reads TGCGCCAGCAGCTTGGGGGGGCCGTGGACTGAAGCTTTCTTT.